These T cell receptor beta chains were read from a single sample in a study of T-cell reconstitution after alpha-beta-depleted transplantation in children. TCRdb redid the calling of the PCR reads with MiXCR, one entry per CDR3 protein. The data show 140,000 or so distinct CDR3 sequences, 8.8% seen once. The material sequenced was PBMCs, mostly from graft donor cells, taken 180 days after TCRalphabeta/CD19-depleted stem cell transplant. These receptors were taken from a female patient aged 2 to 10 who had a stem cell transplant for congenital amegakaryocytic thrombocytopenia, so the T cells may come from the graft donor. Each CDR3 is given with its conserved first and last residue. The D gene is left open where the match is weak. The size of a clone is reported for some rows only, either as once, few or many, or as a class for expanded clones.

cdr3_aa | cdr3_nt | j_call | v_call | d_call | clone_size
CSAEGGSGVETQYF | TGCAGTGCAGAGGGTGGGTCGGGGGTTGAGACCCAGTACTTC | TRBJ2-5 | TRBV20-1 | - | -
CASKFSGQESYEQYF | TGCGCCAGCAAGTTTTCCGGACAGGAGTCCTACGAGCAGTACTTC | TRBJ2-7 | TRBV5-1 | TRBD1 | few
CASSLEPPGVGDTQYF | TGTGCCAGCAGCTTAGAACCTCCGGGGGTAGGAGATACGCAGTATTTT | TRBJ2-3 | TRBV7-7 | - | many
CASSTGRDVYNEQFF | TGTGCCAGCAGCACAGGCAGGGACGTATACAATGAGCAGTTCTTC | TRBJ2-1 | TRBV6-1 | - | -
CASSHSGTGSDTQYF | TGTGCCAGCAGCCACTCAGGGACAGGGTCAGATACGCAGTATTTT | TRBJ2-3 | TRBV27 | TRBD1 | many
CASRLGKNQPQHF | TGTGCCAGCAGGTTGGGCAAAAATCAGCCCCAGCATTTT | TRBJ1-5 | TRBV6-1 | - | many
CASSLTGLDGYTF | TGTGCCAGCAGTTTAACCGGTTTGGATGGCTACACCTTC | TRBJ1-2 | TRBV12-3/TRBV12-4 | - | few
CASSPLFSGRSGSYNEQFF | TGTGCCAGCTCACCTCTATTTAGCGGGAGGTCAGGTTCCTACAATGAGCAGTTCTTC | TRBJ2-1 | TRBV18 | TRBD2 | -
CASSFGLAGSAGYEQYF | TGTGCCAGCAGCTTCGGGCTAGCGGGTTCGGCGGGCTACGAGCAGTACTTC | TRBJ2-7 | TRBV7-9 | TRBD2 | few
CASSQESATSYNEQFF | TGTGCCAGCAGCCAAGAATCGGCCACCTCCTACAATGAGCAGTTCTTC | TRBJ2-1 | TRBV4-2 | - | -
CASSLGGAGSGTDTQYF | TGTGCCAGCAGCTTAGGTGGGGCGGGAAGTGGCACAGATACGCAGTATTTT | TRBJ2-3 | TRBV7-2 | - | many
CASSQDLGSNSPLHF | TGTGCCAGCAGCCAAGATCTGGGTTCTAATTCACCCCTCCACTTT | TRBJ1-6 | TRBV4-2 | - | few
CATSDPTESTDTQYF | TGTGCCACCAGTGACCCTACAGAAAGCACAGATACGCAGTATTTT | TRBJ2-3 | TRBV24-1 | - | many
CASSPNLAGTHETQYF | TGTGCCAGCAGCCCCAATTTAGCAGGGACCCACGAGACCCAGTACTTC | TRBJ2-5 | TRBV7-2 | - | many
CSAHRGSPLHF | TGCAGTGCTCACAGGGGTTCACCCCTCCACTTT | TRBJ1-6 | TRBV20-1 | TRBD1 | few
CASSQSGVIETQYF | TGCGCCAGCAGCCAATCAGGGGTCATCGAGACCCAGTACTTC | TRBJ2-5 | TRBV4-1 | - | many
CASSTDRPGELFF | TGTGCCAGCAGTACCGACAGGCCCGGGGAGCTGTTTTTT | TRBJ2-2 | TRBV2 | - | few
CSARLLTDTQYF | TGCAGTGCTAGACTCTTAACAGATACGCAGTATTTT | TRBJ2-3 | TRBV20-1 | - | many
CASSRSGRGWEQYF | TGTGCCAGCAGTCGTAGCGGGAGGGGATGGGAGCAGTACTTC | TRBJ2-7 | TRBV28 | TRBD2 | many
CASSLSRDYGYTF | TGTGCCAGCAGCTTATCCAGGGACTATGGCTACACCTTC | TRBJ1-2 | TRBV13 | - | many
CASSLRQGWDTEAFF | TGTGCCAGCAGTTTACGACAGGGATGGGACACTGAAGCTTTCTTT | TRBJ1-1 | TRBV28 | TRBD1 | -
CAWEPDKSGNSPLHF | TGTGCCTGGGAGCCCGACAAGTCAGGAAATTCACCCCTCCACTTT | TRBJ1-6 | TRBV30 | - | few
CASKAGSYGYTF | TGCGCCAGCAAAGCTGGGTCGTATGGCTACACCTTC | TRBJ1-2 | TRBV5-1 | - | many
CSATNLAYEQYF | TGCAGCGCTACCAATTTAGCCTACGAGCAGTACTTC | TRBJ2-7 | TRBV29-1 | - | many
CASSQGTGSEQYF | TGCGCCAGCAGCCAGGGAACAGGGAGCGAGCAGTACTTC | TRBJ2-7 | TRBV4-3 | - | many
CASSRSGRARYNEQFF | TGCGCCAGCAGTAGGAGCGGGAGGGCCAGGTACAATGAGCAGTTCTTC | TRBJ2-1 | TRBV5-1 | TRBD2 | many
CASRKGLAGTGKETQYF | TGTGCCAGCAGGAAGGGACTAGCGGGAACCGGAAAAGAGACCCAGTACTTC | TRBJ2-5 | TRBV6-1 | TRBD2 | many
CSAQAGQGNTEAFF | TGCAGTGCTCAAGCGGGACAGGGGAACACTGAAGCTTTCTTT | TRBJ1-1 | TRBV20-1 | TRBD1 | -
CSASPAGDYEQYF | TGCAGTGCTAGCCCAGCGGGAGACTACGAGCAGTACTTC | TRBJ2-7 | TRBV20-1 | TRBD2 | -
CASSLNLAGPYNEQFF | TGCGCCAGCAGCTTGAATCTAGCGGGACCCTACAATGAGCAGTTCTTC | TRBJ2-1 | TRBV5-1 | TRBD2 | few
CASSPQPTTNEKLFF | TGTGCCAGCTCACCCCAGCCGACAACTAATGAAAAACTGTTTTTT | TRBJ1-4 | TRBV18 | - | -
CSAGHAGTDTQYF | TGCAGTGCGGGACATGCGGGCACAGATACGCAGTATTTT | TRBJ2-3 | TRBV20-1 | - | many
CASSSPDGALNTEAFF | TGCGCCAGCAGTTCGCCCGATGGGGCCTTGAACACTGAAGCTTTCTTT | TRBJ1-1 | TRBV5-1 | - | many
CSAYPAGQGSVGYTF | TGCAGTGCCTACCCAGCGGGACAGGGATCGGTTGGCTACACCTTC | TRBJ1-2 | TRBV20-1 | TRBD1 | many
CASSPIGLEAQHF | TGTGCCAGCAGTCCCATAGGGTTGGAGGCCCAGCATTTT | TRBJ1-5 | TRBV28 | - | many
CAWSVTANTEAFF | TGTGCCTGGAGCGTGACGGCGAACACTGAAGCTTTCTTT | TRBJ1-1 | TRBV30 | - | many
CASSSWTTSGRYEQYF | TGTGCCAGCAGCTCGTGGACGACTAGCGGGAGGTACGAGCAGTACTTC | TRBJ2-7 | TRBV28 | TRBD2 | many
CASSLHPHTQYF | TGTGCCAGCAGCTTGCACCCACATACGCAGTATTTT | TRBJ2-3 | TRBV5-6 | - | -
CASSALIPGLAGEETQYF | TGTGCCAGTAGCGCCCTAATACCGGGACTAGCGGGAGAAGAGACCCAGTACTTC | TRBJ2-5 | TRBV19 | TRBD2 | -
CATSSALFWGSTGELFF | TGTGCCACCAGCAGCGCCCTATTCTGGGGGAGCACCGGGGAGCTGTTTTTT | TRBJ2-2 | TRBV15 | - | many
CASSQEFGRTYYGYTF | TGCGCCAGCAGCCAAGAATTCGGCAGAACCTACTATGGCTACACCTTC | TRBJ1-2 | TRBV4-1 | - | few
CASSQDGTSSTYEQYF | TGCGCCAGCAGCCAAGATGGTACTTCTAGTACCTACGAGCAGTACTTC | TRBJ2-7 | TRBV4-1 | - | few
CSARPRDYRYEQYF | TGCAGTGCTAGACCCAGGGACTACCGCTACGAGCAGTACTTC | TRBJ2-7 | TRBV20-1 | TRBD2 | few
CASSTSGGEQYF | TGTGCCAGCAGTACCTCAGGGGGCGAGCAGTACTTC | TRBJ2-7 | TRBV12-3/TRBV12-4 | TRBD1 | many